These 15 T cell receptor beta chains share one sample of origin, sequenced in a study of blood T cell repertoires in COVID-19. Clones were read by immunoSEQ multiplex PCR, and TCRdb kept only the in-frame ones, dropping some. The top ten clones hold approximately 1.2% of a sample with about 100,000 clones, around nine tenths of them seen once. Sequenced material: peripheral blood. These receptors were taken from a man aged 80 or over with active or convalescent COVID-19.

This chain joins TRBV18 and TRBJ2-1; TRBD2 agrees at 8 bases. Germline V gene sequence: CDR1 KGHSH, CDR2 LQKENI. This CDR3 has 15 amino acids. J lost 5 bases, V lost 3 bases, and 6 bases had no gene match. The CDR3 protein is CASSPSGRTDNEQFF. DNA of the CDR3: TGTGCCAGCTCACCCAGCGGGAGAACCGACAATGAGCAGTTCTTC. Full variable domain (rest looked up from reference TRBV18 and TRBJ2-1): NAGVMQNPRHLVRRRGQEARLRCSPMKGHSHVYWYRQLPEEGLKFMVYLQKENIIDESGMPKERFSAEFPKEGPSILRIQQVVRGDSAAYFCASSPSGRTDNEQFFGPGTRLTVL.

V is TRBV28 and J is TRBJ1-4, with D possibly TRBD1 on 5 matching bases. The CDR3 totals 15 residues. V lost 9 bases and J 0 bases, leaving 14 bases between the germline ends. The V gene's germline CDR1 is MDHEN and CDR2 SYDVKM. The CDR3 DNA reads TGTGCCAGTTGGGGCCTAATTGCAACTAATGAAAAACTGTTTTTT. Translating it yields CASWGLIATNEKLFF.

The rearrangement joins TRBV29-1 to TRBJ1-4; 9 nucleotides line up with TRBD1. This CDR3 is 16 amino acids long. The V gene's germline CDR1 is SQVTM and CDR2 ANQGSEA. With V trimmed by 8 bases and J by 7 bases, 17 bases remained unmatched. DNA of the CDR3: TGCAGCCCGGTGTCAGGTCGGACAGGGGTTTTTGAAAAACTGTTTTTT. Translated, it gives CSPVSGRTGVFEKLFF.

V usage is TRBV7-9 and J usage is TRBJ1-6, with D maybe TRBD1 (6 bases). V lost 5 bases and J lost 6, with 17 bases in between. Per the germline V gene, CDR1 is SEHNR and CDR2 is FQNEAQ (reference sequence). This CDR3 contains 16 residues. The DNA for the CDR3 is TGTGCCAGCAGCGCGCCACCGGGACAAATTAATTCACCCCTCCACTTT. Encoded protein: CASSAPPGQINSPLHF.

A single count supports this clone. CDR3 sequence: CASSYLAGAEQFF. CDR3 nucleotide sequence: TGTGCCAGCAGTTACTTAGCGGGAGCTGAGCAGTTCTTC. The chain carries TRBV6-5 and TRBJ2-1, with TRBD2 matching 9 bases. V was clipped by 1 base and J by 9 bases; unmatched bases: 1. This CDR3 region has 13 residues. CDR1 and CDR2 (germline): MNHEY, SVGAGI.

Only one count was recorded for this clone. The chain has TRBV12-3 or TRBV12-4 and TRBJ2-7; TRBD1 matches at 7 bases. The CDR3 consists of 13 residues. After removal of 8 bases from V and 7 bases from J, the junction contained 11 bases not matched to a gene. The CDR3 reads CASQDRARREQYF. In DNA, the CDR3 is TGTGCCAGCCAAGACAGGGCGCGGCGGGAGCAGTACTTC.

This chain uses TRBV30 with TRBJ1-5; possible D gene TRBD1, 6 bases. This CDR3 is built from 14 residues. Trimming pared 2 bases from V and 6 bases from J, leaving 14 bases between. The germline V gene has CDR1 GTSNPN and CDR2 SVGIG (reference sequence). The DNA of the CDR3 is TGTGCCTGGAGTTTGACAGGCCTAGGTCAGCCCCAGCATTTT. The encoded protein is CAWSLTGLGQPQHF.

This chain joins TRBV6-6 and TRBJ2-2, with a weak D call TRBD1 (5 bases). Germline V gene data show CDR1 as MNHNY and CDR2 as SVGAGI (reference sequence). V was trimmed by 6 bases and J by 7 bases, leaving 18 bases between them. This CDR3 contains 15 residues. CDR3 amino acids: CASSHGSLTGGELFF. The CDR3 region has the DNA TGTGCCAGCAGCCACGGTTCACTTACAGGCGGGGAGCTGTTTTTT.

The CDR3 DNA follows: TGTGCCAGCAGCGAGGGGATGGACAGGGTAACCGGCTACACCTTC. Residues: CASSEGMDRVTGYTF. V gene TRBV9 combines with J gene TRBJ1-2; TRBD1 matches at 8 bases. The CDR3 runs 15 residues. After removal of 3 bases from V and 8 bases from J, the junction contained 12 bases not matched to a gene. Looked up from germline, CDR1 is SGDLS and CDR2 is YYNGEE.

This clone appeared a few times. V usage is TRBV29-1 and J usage is TRBJ1-1, with 7 bases matching TRBD1. V dropped 2 bases and J dropped 11; count of bases not matched to a gene: 14. The CDR3 has 14 residues. Germline V gives CDR1 SQVTM, CDR2 ANQGSEA. The CDR3 reads CSVEPGRGPPPAFF. CDR3 DNA sequence: TGCAGCGTTGAACCTGGTAGGGGGCCGCCGCCGGCTTTCTTT.

The rearrangement uses TRBV28 and TRBJ2-7, with 11 bases that match TRBD2. Germline V lookup: CDR1 MDHEN, CDR2 SYDVKM. J lost 7 bases, V lost 8 bases, and 7 bases had no gene match. This CDR3 spans 13 amino acids. Here the CDR3 DNA reads TGTGCCAGCCGAACTAGCGGGAGACAGGAGCAGTACTTC. It codes for CASRTSGRQEQYF.

This chain connects TRBV3-1 (or the pseudogene TRBV3-2) to TRBJ2-5, with 9 positions matching TRBD2. The CDR3 runs to 16 residues. Germline V gene sequence: CDR1 LGHDT, CDR2 YNNKEL (reference sequence). J lost 2 bases, V lost 0 bases, and 4 bases had no gene match. The CDR3 DNA is TGTGCCAGCAGCCAAGAACGTCTAGCGGGGCAAGAGACCCAGTACTTC. It encodes CASSQERLAGQETQYF.

The chain uses TRBV29-1 and TRBJ2-5, with TRBD2 matching over 9 bases. Germline V lookup: CDR1 SQVTM, CDR2 ANQGSEA. There are 14 residues in the CDR3. The V segment lost 4 bases and the J segment 4 bases; nucleotides outside the gene matches: 7. The CDR3 nucleotides read TGCAGCGTTGCTTCTAGCGGGATTGGAGAGACCCAGTACTTC. This translates into CSVASSGIGETQYF.

The chain uses TRBV5-1 and TRBJ2-2; D is uncertain. The CDR3 totals 13 residues. Germline CDR1 is SGHRS and CDR2 is YFSETQ. Trimming cost V 0 bases and J 8 bases, with 8 bases left between them. The CDR3 bases are TGCGCCAGCAGCTTGGGCCCAGGTGGGGAGCTGTTTTTT. It codes for CASSLGPGGELFF.

The chain uses TRBV7-8 and TRBJ1-1; possible D gene TRBD1, 6 bases. Between the trimmed V and J ends, which lost 4 bases and 3 bases, there was a span of 15 bases. CDR1 is SGHVS and CDR2 is FQNEAQ in the germline V gene. The CDR3 spans 15 residues. The CDR3 loop reads CASSSRTAVDTEAFF. The CDR3, as DNA: TGTGCCAGCAGCTCCAGGACAGCTGTAGACACTGAAGCTTTCTTT.